Listed here is a single T cell receptor beta chain. These data originate in a study of blood T cell repertoires in COVID-19. Study at large: Acute and convalescent COVID-19 samples came from the United States, Italy and Spain.

The germline CDR1 and CDR2 sequences are LGHNA and YSLEER. The J segment lost 4 bases and the V segment lost 1 base, leaving 14 bases of the junction unmatched. The CDR3 runs 18 residues. Original methodology: Nucleated cell number was recorded as an estimate derived from reference gene primer amplification. Clones were sequenced by immunoSEQ multiplex PCR, and TCRdb holds only the in-frame ones, with some missing. The DNA was the basis for D and trimming; V, J and clone size are from that table. The sample holds around 240,000 clones, about 91% seen once. The age range of participants was about 18 to 90 years, with residence in some 25 US areas. Each participant's cohort was designated according to participant-reported clinical history.

The chain couples TRBV4-3 to TRBJ2-5, with 8 bases that match TRBD2. This clonotype originated in a human donor in a cohort exposed to, infected with or recovered from COVID-19 (not recorded which). The donor label of this sample is uncertain. The specimen sequenced was PBMCs or T cells enriched from blood (not recorded which). The CDR3, as DNA: TGCGCCAGCAGCCAAGTAAGGGTAGGCGGGGGGAGAGGAGAGACCCAGTACTTC. Protein: CASSQVRVGGGRGETQYF.